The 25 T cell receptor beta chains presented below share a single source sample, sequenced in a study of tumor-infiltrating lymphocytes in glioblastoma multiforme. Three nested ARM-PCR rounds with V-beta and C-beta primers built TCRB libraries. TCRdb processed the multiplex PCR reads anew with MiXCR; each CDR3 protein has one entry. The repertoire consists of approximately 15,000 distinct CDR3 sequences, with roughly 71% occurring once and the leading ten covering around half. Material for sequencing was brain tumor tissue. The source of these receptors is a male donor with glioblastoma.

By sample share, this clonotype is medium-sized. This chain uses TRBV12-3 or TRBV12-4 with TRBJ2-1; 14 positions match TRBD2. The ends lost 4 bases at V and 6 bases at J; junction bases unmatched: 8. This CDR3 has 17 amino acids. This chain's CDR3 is CASSSGLAGALGNEQFF. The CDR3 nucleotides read TGTGCCAGCAGTTCGGGACTAGCGGGAGCGTTGGGCAATGAGCAGTTCTTC.

This CDR3 is CASSRQGISSYNEQFF. CDR3 coding DNA: TGTGCCAGCAGCCGACAGGGAATAAGCTCCTACAATGAGCAGTTCTTC. The chain combines TRBV6-5 with TRBJ2-1; 7 positions match TRBD1. Trimming cost V 6 bases and J 0 bases; bases outside gene matches: 8. CDR1 MNHEY and CDR2 SVGAGI come from the germline V gene. The CDR3 has 16 amino acids.

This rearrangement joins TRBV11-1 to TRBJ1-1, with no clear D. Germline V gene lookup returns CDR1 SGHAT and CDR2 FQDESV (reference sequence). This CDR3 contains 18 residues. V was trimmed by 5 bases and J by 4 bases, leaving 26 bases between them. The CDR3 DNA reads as TGTGCCAGCAGCATTAGCGGAATCCACGGAACGGGAGTCACTGAAGCTTTCTTT. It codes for CASSISGIHGTGVTEAFF.

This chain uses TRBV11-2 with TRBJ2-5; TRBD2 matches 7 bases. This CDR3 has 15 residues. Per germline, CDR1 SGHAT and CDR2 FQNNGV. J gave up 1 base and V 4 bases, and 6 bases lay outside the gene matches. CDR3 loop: CASSSQGGAQETQYF. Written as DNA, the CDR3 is TGTGCCAGCAGCTCCCAGGGAGGGGCCCAAGAGACCCAGTACTTC.

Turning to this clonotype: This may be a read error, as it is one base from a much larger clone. The CDR3 loop reads CASSPAGDEAFF. CDR3 in DNA: TGTGCCAGCTCACCAGCGGGGGACGAAGCTTTCTTT. The chain employs TRBV18 and TRBJ1-1, with D maybe TRBD1 (5 bases). CDR3 length equals 12 residues. Between the trimmed V and J ends, which lost 2 bases and 8 bases, there was a span of 9 bases. CDR1 KGHSH and CDR2 LQKENI come from the germline V gene.

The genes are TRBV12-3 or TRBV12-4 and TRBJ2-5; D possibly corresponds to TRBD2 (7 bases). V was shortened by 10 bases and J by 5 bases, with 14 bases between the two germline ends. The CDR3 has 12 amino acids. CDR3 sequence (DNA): TGTGCCACTAGGGGGGAGGGGGAGACCCAGTACTTC. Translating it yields CATRGEGETQYF.

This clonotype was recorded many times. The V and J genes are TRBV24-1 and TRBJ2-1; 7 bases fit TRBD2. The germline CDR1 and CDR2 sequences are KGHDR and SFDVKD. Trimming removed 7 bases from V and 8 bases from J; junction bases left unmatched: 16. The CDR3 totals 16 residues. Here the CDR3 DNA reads TGTGCCACCAGCGGGGGGAGGAGAGTCACTAGGGATGAGCAGTTCTTC. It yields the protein CATSGGRRVTRDEQFF.

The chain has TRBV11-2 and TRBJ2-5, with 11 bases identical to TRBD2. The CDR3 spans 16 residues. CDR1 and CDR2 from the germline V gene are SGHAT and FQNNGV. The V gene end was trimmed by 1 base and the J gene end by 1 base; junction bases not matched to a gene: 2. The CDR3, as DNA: TGTGCCAGCAGCTTAGGGCTAGCGGGAGGCCAAGAGACCCAGTACTTC. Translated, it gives CASSLGLAGGQETQYF.

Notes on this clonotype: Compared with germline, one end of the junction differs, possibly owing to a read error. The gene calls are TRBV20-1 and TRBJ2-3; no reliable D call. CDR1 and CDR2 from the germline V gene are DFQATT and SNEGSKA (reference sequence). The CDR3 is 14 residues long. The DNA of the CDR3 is TGCAGTGCCCACACCCCGTTTAGCACAGTTACGCAGTATTTT. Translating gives CSAHTPFSTVTQYF.

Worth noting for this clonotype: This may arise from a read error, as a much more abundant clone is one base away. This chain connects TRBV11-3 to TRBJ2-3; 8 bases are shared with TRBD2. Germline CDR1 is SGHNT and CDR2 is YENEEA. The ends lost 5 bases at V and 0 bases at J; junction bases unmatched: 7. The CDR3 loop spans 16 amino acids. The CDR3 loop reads CASSRDSGISTDTQYF. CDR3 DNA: TGTGCCAGCAGCCGTGATAGCGGGATAAGCACAGATACGCAGTATTTT.

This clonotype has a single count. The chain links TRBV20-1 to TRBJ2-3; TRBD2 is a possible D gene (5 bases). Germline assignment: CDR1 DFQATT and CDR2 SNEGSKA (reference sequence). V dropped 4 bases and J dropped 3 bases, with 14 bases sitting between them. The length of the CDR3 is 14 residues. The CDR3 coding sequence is TGCAGTGCTATCGACTATACGACGACAGATACGCAGTATTTT. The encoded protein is CSAIDYTTTDTQYF.

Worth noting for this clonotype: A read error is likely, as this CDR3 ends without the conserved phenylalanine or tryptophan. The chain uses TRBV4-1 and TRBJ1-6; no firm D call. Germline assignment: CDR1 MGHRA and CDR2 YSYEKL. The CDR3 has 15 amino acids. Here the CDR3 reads CASQNLACGVSALHV. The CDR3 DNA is TGCGCCAGCCAAAACCTGGCATGTGGGGTTTCAGCCCTCCACGTT.

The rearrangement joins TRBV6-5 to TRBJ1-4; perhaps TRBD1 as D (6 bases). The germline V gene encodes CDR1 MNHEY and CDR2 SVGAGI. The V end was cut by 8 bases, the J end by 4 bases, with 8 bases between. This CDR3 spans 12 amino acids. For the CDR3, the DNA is TGTGCCAGCCGGACAGTTAATGAAAAACTGTTTTTT. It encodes CASRTVNEKLFF.

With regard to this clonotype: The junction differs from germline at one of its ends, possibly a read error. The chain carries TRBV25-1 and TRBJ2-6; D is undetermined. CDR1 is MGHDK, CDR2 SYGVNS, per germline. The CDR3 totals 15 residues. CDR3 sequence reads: CASSESHSRADVLTF. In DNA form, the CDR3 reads TGTGCCAGCAGTGAAAGTCACTCTAGGGCCGACGTCCTGACTTTC.

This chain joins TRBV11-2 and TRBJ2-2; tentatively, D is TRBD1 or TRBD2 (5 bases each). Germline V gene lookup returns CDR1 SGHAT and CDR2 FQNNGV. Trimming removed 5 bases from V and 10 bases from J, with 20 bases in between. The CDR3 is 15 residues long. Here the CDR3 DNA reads TGTGCCAGCAGCCTACTAACGGGGCACACTGAGGAGCTGTTTTTT. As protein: CASSLLTGHTEELFF.

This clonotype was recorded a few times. The CDR3 sequence is CSARGDTSNQPQHF. CDR3 in DNA: TGCAGTGCTCGGGGGGATACTAGCAATCAGCCCCAGCATTTT. This sequence joins TRBV20-1 and TRBJ1-5; TRBD1 is a possible D gene (5 bases). Trimming stripped 5 bases from V and 0 bases from J, with 11 bases between. Germline V gene lookup returns CDR1 DFQATT and CDR2 SNEGSKA (reference sequence). The CDR3 totals 14 residues.

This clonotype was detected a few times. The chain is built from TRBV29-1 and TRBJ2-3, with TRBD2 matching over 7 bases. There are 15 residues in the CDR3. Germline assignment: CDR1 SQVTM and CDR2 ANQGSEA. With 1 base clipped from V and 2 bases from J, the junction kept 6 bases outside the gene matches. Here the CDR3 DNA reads TGCAGCGTTGAAGGGGGGGAGGGGAACACAGATACGCAGTATTTT. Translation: CSVEGGEGNTDTQYF.

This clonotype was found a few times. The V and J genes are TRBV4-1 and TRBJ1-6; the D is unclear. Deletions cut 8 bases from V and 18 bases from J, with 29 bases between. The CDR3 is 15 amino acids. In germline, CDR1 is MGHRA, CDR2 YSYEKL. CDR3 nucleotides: TGCGCCAGCCAAAACCTGGCATCTGGAGTTTCATCCCCCCACTTT. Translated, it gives CASQNLASGVSSPHF.

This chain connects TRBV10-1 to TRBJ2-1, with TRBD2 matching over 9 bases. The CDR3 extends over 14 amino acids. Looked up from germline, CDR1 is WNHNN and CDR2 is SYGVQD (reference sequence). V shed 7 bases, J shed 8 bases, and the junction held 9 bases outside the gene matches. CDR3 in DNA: TGCGCCAGCAATTCTAGCGGGACGTGGGATGAGCAGTTCTTC. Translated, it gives CASNSSGTWDEQFF.

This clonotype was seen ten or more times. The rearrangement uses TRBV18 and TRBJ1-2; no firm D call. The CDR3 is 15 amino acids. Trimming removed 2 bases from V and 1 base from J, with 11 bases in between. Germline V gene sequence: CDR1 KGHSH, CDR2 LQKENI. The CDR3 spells CASSPEGRLNYGYTF. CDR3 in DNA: TGTGCCAGCTCACCAGAGGGCAGACTTAACTATGGCTACACCTTC.

The CDR3 reads CSARDRATDTQYF. The CDR3 nucleotides are TGCAGTGCTAGAGACAGGGCTACAGATACGCAGTATTTT. This sequence joins TRBV20-1 and TRBJ2-3; D possibly corresponds to TRBD1 (5 bases). The germline V and J ends were trimmed by 0 bases and 3 bases, with 7 bases remaining between them. The length of the CDR3 is 13 residues. Germline assignment: CDR1 DFQATT and CDR2 SNEGSKA (reference sequence).

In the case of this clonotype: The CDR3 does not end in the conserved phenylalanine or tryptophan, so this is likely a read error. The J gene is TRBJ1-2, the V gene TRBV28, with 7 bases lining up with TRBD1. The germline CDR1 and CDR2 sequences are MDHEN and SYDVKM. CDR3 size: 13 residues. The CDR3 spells CVSSSGQVYGYTS. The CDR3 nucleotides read TGTGTCAGCAGCTCAGGACAGGTCTATGGCTACACCTCC.

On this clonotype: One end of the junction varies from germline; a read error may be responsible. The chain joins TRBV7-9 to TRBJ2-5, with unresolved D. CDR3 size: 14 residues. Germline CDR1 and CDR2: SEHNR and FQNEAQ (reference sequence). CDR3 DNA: TGTGCCAGCAGCACCCCCTACTCCCAAGAGACCCAGCACTTC. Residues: CASSTPYSQETQHF.

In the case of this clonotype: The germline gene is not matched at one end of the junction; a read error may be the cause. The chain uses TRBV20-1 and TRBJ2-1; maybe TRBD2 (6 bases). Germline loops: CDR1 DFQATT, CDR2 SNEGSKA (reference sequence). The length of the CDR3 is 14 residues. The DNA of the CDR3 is TGCAGTGCTAGAGATGAGGCGGGGCTATATGAGGAGTTCTTC. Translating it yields CSARDEAGLYEEFF.

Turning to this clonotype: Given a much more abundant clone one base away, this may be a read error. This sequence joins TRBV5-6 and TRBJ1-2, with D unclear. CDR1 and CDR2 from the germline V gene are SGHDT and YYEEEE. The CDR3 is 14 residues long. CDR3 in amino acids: CARSPRNMDYGYTF. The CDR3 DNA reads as TGTGCCCGCAGCCCTCGCAACATGGACTATGGCTACACCTTC.